Listed below are T cell receptor beta chains from one sample, sequenced in a study of ipilimumab plus nivolumab after autologous stem cell transplantation. Measured with immunoSEQ multiplex PCR; TCRdb has only the in-frame clones, and not every one. The sample includes fewer than 25,000 clones, around 85% of them seen just once. The material was PBMCs, obtained in a trial of ipilimumab plus nivolumab as post-transplant consolidation. The origin of the receptors is a male donor with diffuse large B-cell lymphoma. The CDR3 runs from the conserved cysteine through the conserved F or W. The order of the fields is V gene, D gene, J gene, clone size, CDR3 DNA, CDR3 protein. A D gene is named only where the DNA matches it firmly. Size values are once, few and many counts, or a class for expanded clones, and some rows have none.

TRBV7-6	.	TRBJ2-3	.	TGTGCCAGCAGCTTGGGGTCGGGACACACAGATACGCAGTATTTT	CASSLGSGHTDTQYF
TRBV6-1	TRBD1	TRBJ1-2	.	TGTGCCAGCAGTGACAGGACAGGGGATGGCTACACCTTC	CASSDRTGDGYTF
TRBV12-5	TRBD1	TRBJ1-5	.	TGTGCTAGTGGTTTGGCGCGAGGCGGGACAGGGGTTCAGCCCCAGCATTTT	CASGLARGGTGVQPQHF
TRBV6-9	.	TRBJ2-6	.	TGTGCCAGCAGTGGGTCACGCTTACGACAAAGTCGGGCCAACGTCCTGACTTTC	CASSGSRLRQSRANVLTF
TRBV4-1	TRBD1	TRBJ2-7	.	TGCGCCAGCAGCCAAGGAGGAACCGGGACAGGGTTTTACGAGCAGTACTTC	CASSQGGTGTGFYEQYF
TRBV9	.	TRBJ1-2	.	TGTGCCAGCAGCGGGGGGTTGACAGCTCAACGTGGCTACACCTTC	CASSGGLTAQRGYTF
TRBV11-1	TRBD1	TRBJ1-2	.	TGTGCCAGCAGCCCGAAGACAGGGGGTAGCTATGGCTACACCTTC	CASSPKTGGSYGYTF
TRBV18	TRBD1	TRBJ2-7	once	TGTGCCAGCTCACCTGGACAGGGTCACCACGAGCAGTACTTC	CASSPGQGHHEQYF
TRBV19	TRBD2	TRBJ2-1	.	TGTGCCAGTAGTGGGAGACGGGAGGGTCGGAATGAGCAGTTCTTC	CASSGRREGRNEQFF
TRBV10-3	.	TRBJ2-5	once	TGTGCCATCAGTGAGTTGAAGGGGGGCCGACTGGAAGAGACCCAGTACTTC	CAISELKGGRLEETQYF
TRBV2	TRBD2	TRBJ2-7	once	TGTGCCAGCAGTGACTTCTCTGGACTAGTATACGAGCAGTACTTC	CASSDFSGLVYEQYF
TRBV7-6	.	TRBJ1-2	.	TGTGCCAGCAGCCCCGAAGTGGTCAACTATGGCTACACCTTC	CASSPEVVNYGYTF
TRBV4-2	.	TRBJ2-7	.	TGTGCCAGCAGCCAACTAGAACCCGGCGGGGGCATAGAGCAGTACTTC	CASSQLEPGGGIEQYF
TRBV19	TRBD2	TRBJ2-5	.	TGTGCCAGTAGTTACCTTAGCGGGGGGGCCAGTACCCAGTACTTC	CASSYLSGGASTQYF
TRBV19	.	TRBJ1-5	.	TGTGCCAGTAGTTTGGGGCAGGGCGGCGTTCAGCCCCAGCATTTT	CASSLGQGGVQPQHF
TRBV2	.	TRBJ1-2	.	TGTGCCAGCAGTGAAGCTAAAGGGGGAGGCTATGGCTACACCTTC	CASSEAKGGGYGYTF
TRBV5-1	.	TRBJ2-7	.	TGCGCCAGCAGCGTACAGGGAAACTCCTACGAGCAGTACTTC	CASSVQGNSYEQYF
TRBV2	.	TRBJ1-5	.	TGTGCCAGCAAGGCGGGGGAATTGGGCAATCAGCCCCAGCATTTT	CASKAGELGNQPQHF
TRBV5-5	.	TRBJ1-1	.	TGTGCCAGCAGCCTGCTCACCTTGAACACTGAAGCTTTCTTT	CASSLLTLNTEAFF
TRBV4-1	.	TRBJ2-2	.	TGCGCCAGCAGCCAAGATCCTACAGGGTACACCGGGGAGCTGTTTTTT	CASSQDPTGYTGELFF
TRBV12-2	.	TRBJ1-5	.	TGTGCAAGTCGCTCCAGAAGAACAGGGGTCGATCAGCCCCAGCATTTT	CASRSRRTGVDQPQHF
TRBV18	TRBD1	TRBJ1-6	once	TGTGCCAGCTCACCACGGGACAGGGTCTATTCACCCCTCCACTTT	CASSPRDRVYSPLHF
TRBV21-1	.	TRBJ1-6	.	TGTGCCAGCAGCAAACAGCAGGGTATCCCTTCCTCGGCGGTGGATTCACCCCTCCACTTT	CASSKQQGIPSSAVDSPLHF
TRBV18	.	TRBJ1-6	once	TGTGCCAGCTCACAGAGCTCCTATAATTCACCCCTCCACTTT	CASSQSSYNSPLHF
TRBV6-1	.	TRBJ1-3	medium-sized	TGTGCCAGCAGTGAAGTTTGGAGCTTCTCTGGAAACACCATATATTTT	CASSEVWSFSGNTIYF
TRBV7-9	.	TRBJ1-2	few	TGTGCCAGCAGCTTAGACAGCTATGGCTACACCTTC	CASSLDSYGYTF
TRBV19	TRBD1	TRBJ2-1	.	TGTGCCAGTAGCAACAGGGGTGTAGTCGATGAGCAGTTCTTC	CASSNRGVVDEQFF
TRBV5-6	.	TRBJ2-7	.	TGTGCCAGCAGCTTGCTTGGGACGGGGTACTACGAGCAGTACTTC	CASSLLGTGYYEQYF
TRBV5-4	.	TRBJ1-2	.	TGTGCCAGCAGCTTGGCCTTGACCGACTATGGCTACACCTTC	CASSLALTDYGYTF
TRBV15	TRBD1	TRBJ1-4	.	TGTGCCACCAATTGGGGACAGGGTATCGGAGGGAACGAAAAACTGTTTTTT	CATNWGQGIGGNEKLFF
TRBV18	.	TRBJ1-2	.	TGTGCCAGCCTTGAGTCATCTCTCAACTATGGCTACACCTTC	CASLESSLNYGYTF
TRBV4-2	TRBD1	TRBJ2-6	.	TGTGCCAGCAGCCAAGGACAGGGATTTTCTGGGGCCAACGTCCTGACTTTC	CASSQGQGFSGANVLTF
TRBV6-5	.	TRBJ1-5	.	TGTGCCAGCAGTCCACAGGGTGGGGATCAGCCCCAGCATTTT	CASSPQGGDQPQHF
TRBV27	.	TRBJ1-2	.	TGTGCCAGCAGTTCGCGCAGCAACACCTATGGCTACACCTTC	CASSSRSNTYGYTF
TRBV18	TRBD1	TRBJ2-1	once	TGTGCCAGCTCACCGGGACAGGGGTACAATGAGCAGTTCTTC	CASSPGQGYNEQFF
TRBV4-2	TRBD2	TRBJ2-3	few	TGTGCCAGCAGCTCCCGGACTAGCGGGGACCCGCCAGATACGCAGTATTTT	CASSSRTSGDPPDTQYF
TRBV5-1	.	TRBJ2-1	.	TGCGCCACGAGACCATCCGGGACACCCAACAATGAGCAGTTCTTC	CATRPSGTPNNEQFF
TRBV19	TRBD2	TRBJ2-1	.	TGTGCCACTTCGGCGGGGGGGCGGTATGAGCAGTTCTTC	CATSAGGRYEQFF
TRBV4-1	.	TRBJ1-2	few	TGCGCCAGCAGCCACGTACTCGGGGGGGTTTCCTCTAACTATGGCTACACCTTC	CASSHVLGGVSSNYGYTF
TRBV19	TRBD2	TRBJ2-1	few	TGTGCCAGTAGTTTACGGGGGGGCGCCTACAATGAGCAGTTCTTC	CASSLRGGAYNEQFF